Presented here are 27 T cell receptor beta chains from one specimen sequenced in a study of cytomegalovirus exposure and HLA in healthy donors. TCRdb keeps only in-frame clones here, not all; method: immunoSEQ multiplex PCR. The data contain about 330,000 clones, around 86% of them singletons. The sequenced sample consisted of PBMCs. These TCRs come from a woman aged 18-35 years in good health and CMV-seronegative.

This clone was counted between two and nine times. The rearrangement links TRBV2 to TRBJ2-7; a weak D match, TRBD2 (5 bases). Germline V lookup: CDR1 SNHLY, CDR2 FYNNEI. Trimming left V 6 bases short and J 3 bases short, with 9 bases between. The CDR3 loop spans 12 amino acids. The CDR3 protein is CASRDRGYEQYF. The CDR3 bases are TGTGCCAGCAGGGATCGGGGCTACGAGCAGTACTTC.

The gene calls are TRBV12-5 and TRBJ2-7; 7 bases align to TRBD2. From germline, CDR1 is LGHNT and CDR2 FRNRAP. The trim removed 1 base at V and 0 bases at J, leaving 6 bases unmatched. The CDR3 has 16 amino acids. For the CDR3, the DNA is TGTGCTAGTGGTTTGGCCCAGGGACTATACTCCTACGAGCAGTACTTC. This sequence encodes CASGLAQGLYSYEQYF.

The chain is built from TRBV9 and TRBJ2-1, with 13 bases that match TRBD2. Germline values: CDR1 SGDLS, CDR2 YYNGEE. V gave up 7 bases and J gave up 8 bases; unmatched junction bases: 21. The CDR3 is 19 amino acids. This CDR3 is CASAGEPGLAGKGTYEQFF. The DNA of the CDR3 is TGTGCCAGCGCAGGGGAGCCGGGACTAGCGGGAAAGGGGACATATGAGCAGTTCTTC.

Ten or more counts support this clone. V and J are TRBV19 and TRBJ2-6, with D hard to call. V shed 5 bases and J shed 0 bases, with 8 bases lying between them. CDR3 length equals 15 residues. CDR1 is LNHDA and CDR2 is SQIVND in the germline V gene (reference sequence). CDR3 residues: CASSEQSSGANVLTF. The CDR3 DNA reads TGTGCCAGTAGTGAACAGAGCTCTGGGGCCAACGTCCTGACTTTC.

Here the CDR3 reads CASAELADNEQFF. CDR3 nucleotides: TGCGCCAGCGCTGAGCTAGCGGACAATGAGCAGTTCTTC. The chain has TRBV5-1 and TRBJ2-1; 7 bases match TRBD2. V gave up 7 bases and J gave up 5 bases; unmatched junction bases: 6. Germline V gene lookup returns CDR1 SGHRS and CDR2 YFSETQ. This CDR3 is built from 13 residues.

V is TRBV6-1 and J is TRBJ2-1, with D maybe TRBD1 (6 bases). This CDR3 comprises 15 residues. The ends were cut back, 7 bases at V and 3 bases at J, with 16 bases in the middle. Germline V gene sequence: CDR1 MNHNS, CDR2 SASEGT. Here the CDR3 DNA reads TGTGCCAGCACCGTGGATAGAGGGGGCTACAATGAGCAGTTCTTC. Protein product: CASTVDRGGYNEQFF.

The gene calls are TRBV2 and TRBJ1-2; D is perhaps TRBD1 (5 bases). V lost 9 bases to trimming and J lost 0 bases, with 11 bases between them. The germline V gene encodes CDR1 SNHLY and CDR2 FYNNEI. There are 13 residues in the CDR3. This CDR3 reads CARAGTTNYGYTF. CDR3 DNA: TGTGCCAGAGCGGGGACTACTAACTATGGCTACACCTTC. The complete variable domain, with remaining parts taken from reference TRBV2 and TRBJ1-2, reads EPEVTQTPSHQVTQMGQEVILRCVPISNHLYFYWYRQILGQKVEFLVSFYNNEISEKSEIFDDQFSVERPDGSNFTLKIRSTKLEDSAMYFCARAGTTNYGYTFGSGTRLTVV.

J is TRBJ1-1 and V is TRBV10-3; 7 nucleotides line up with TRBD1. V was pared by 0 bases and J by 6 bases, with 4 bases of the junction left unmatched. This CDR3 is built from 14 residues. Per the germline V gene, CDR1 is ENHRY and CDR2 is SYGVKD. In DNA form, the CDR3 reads TGTGCCATCAGTGAGTCGAGAGACAGGGCTGAAGCTTTCTTT. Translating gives CAISESRDRAEAFF.

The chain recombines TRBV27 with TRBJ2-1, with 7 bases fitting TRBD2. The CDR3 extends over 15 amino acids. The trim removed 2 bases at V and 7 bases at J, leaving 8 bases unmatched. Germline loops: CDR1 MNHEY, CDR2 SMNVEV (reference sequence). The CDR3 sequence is CASSLGVGGSNEQFF. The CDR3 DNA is TGTGCCAGCAGTTTAGGTGTGGGAGGGTCGAATGAGCAGTTCTTC.

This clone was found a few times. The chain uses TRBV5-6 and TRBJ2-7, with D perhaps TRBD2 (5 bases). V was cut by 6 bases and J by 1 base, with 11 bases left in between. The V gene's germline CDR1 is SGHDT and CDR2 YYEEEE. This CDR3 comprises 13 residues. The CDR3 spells CASTDRGSYEQYF. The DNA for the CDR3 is TGTGCCAGCACCGATCGGGGTTCCTACGAGCAGTACTTC.

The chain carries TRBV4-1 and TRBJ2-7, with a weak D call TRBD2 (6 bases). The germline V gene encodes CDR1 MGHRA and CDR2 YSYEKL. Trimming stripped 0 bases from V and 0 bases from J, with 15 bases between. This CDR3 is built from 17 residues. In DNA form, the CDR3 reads TGCGCCAGCAGCCAAGATTGGCTTTCCGGGAGCTCCTACGAGCAGTACTTC. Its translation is CASSQDWLSGSSYEQYF.

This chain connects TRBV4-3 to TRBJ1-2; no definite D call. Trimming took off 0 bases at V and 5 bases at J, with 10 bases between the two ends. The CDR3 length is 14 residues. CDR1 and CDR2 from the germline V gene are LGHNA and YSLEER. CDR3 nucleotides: TGCGCCAGCAGCCAAGAGGTCGCGGCATATGGCTACACCTTC. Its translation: CASSQEVAAYGYTF.

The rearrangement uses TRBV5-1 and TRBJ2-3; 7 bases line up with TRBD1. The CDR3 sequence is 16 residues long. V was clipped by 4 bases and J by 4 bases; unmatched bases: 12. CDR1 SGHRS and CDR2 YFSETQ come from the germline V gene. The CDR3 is CASSPAGGQVPDTQYF. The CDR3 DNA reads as TGCGCCAGCAGCCCAGCAGGGGGTCAGGTCCCAGATACGCAGTATTTT. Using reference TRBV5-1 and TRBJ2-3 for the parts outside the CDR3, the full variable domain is KAGVTQTPRYLIKTRGQQVTLSCSPISGHRSVSWYQQTPGQGLQFLFEYFSETQRNKGNFPGRFSGRQFSNSRSEMNVSTLELGDSALYLCASSPAGGQVPDTQYFGPGTRLTVL.

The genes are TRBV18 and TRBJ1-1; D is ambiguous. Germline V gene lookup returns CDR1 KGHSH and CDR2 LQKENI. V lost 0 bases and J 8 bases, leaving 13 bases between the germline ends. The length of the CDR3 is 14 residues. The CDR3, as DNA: TGTGCCAGCTCACCACCGGCCCAGTCAGCGGAAGCTTTCTTT. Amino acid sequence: CASSPPAQSAEAFF.

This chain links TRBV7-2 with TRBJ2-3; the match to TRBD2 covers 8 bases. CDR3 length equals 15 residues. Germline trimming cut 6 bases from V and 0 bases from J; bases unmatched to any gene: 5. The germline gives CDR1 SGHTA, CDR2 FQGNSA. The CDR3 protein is CASSRGLASTDTQYF. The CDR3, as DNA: TGTGCCAGCAGTAGAGGACTAGCCAGCACAGATACGCAGTATTTT. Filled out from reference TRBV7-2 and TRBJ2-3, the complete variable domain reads GAGVSQSPSNKVTEKGKDVELRCDPISGHTALYWYRQSLGQGLEFLIYFQGNSAPDKSGLPSDRFSAERTGGSVSTLTIQRTQQEDSAVYLCASSRGLASTDTQYFGPGTRLTVL.

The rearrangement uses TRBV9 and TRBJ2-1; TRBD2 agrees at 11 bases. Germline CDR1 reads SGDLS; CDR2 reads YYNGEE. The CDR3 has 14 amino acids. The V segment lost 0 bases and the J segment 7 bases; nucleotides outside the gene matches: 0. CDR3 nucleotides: TGTGCCAGCAGCGTAGCTAGCGGGAGGAATGAGCAGTTCTTC. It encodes CASSVASGRNEQFF.

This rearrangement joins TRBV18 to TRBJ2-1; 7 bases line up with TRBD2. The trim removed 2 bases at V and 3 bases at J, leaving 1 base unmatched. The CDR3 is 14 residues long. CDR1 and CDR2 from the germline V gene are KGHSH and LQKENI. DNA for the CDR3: TGTGCCAGCTCACCAGCTAGCGGCTACAATGAGCAGTTCTTC. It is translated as CASSPASGYNEQFF.

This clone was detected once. This CDR3 is CASSPWTSGSEQYF. The CDR3 DNA is TGTGCCAGCAGCCCATGGACTAGCGGGAGCGAGCAGTACTTC. The chain links TRBV7-6 to TRBJ2-7; TRBD2 matches at 13 bases. Losses at the gene ends were 5 bases for V and 6 bases for J; bases not matched to a gene: 4. The CDR3 length is 14 residues. Looked up from germline, CDR1 is SGHVS and CDR2 is FNYEAQ.

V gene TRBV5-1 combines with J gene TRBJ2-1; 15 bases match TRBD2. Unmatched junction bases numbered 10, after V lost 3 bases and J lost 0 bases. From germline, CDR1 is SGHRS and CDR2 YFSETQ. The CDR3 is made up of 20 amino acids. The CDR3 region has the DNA TGCGCCAGCAGCTCCGGACTAGCGGGAGGGTTGGTAAGCTCCTACAATGAGCAGTTCTTC. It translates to CASSSGLAGGLVSSYNEQFF.

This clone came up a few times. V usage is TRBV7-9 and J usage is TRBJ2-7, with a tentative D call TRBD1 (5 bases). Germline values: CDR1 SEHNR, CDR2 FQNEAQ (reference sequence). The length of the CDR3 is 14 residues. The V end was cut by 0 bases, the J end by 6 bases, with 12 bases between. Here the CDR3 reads CASSLAGKQGEQYF. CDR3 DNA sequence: TGTGCCAGCAGCTTAGCGGGGAAGCAGGGCGAGCAGTACTTC.

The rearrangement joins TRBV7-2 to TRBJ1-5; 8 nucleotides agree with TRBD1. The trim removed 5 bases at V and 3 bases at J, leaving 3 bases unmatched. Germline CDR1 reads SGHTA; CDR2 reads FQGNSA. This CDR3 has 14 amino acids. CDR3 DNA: TGTGCCAGCAGCCGGACAGGGTCCAATCAGCCCCAGCATTTT. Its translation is CASSRTGSNQPQHF.

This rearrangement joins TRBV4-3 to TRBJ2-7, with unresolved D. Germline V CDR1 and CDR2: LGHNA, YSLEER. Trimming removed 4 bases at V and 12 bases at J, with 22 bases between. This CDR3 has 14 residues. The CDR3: CASSPNLHPQLRYF. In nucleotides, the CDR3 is TGCGCCAGCAGCCCAAATCTTCACCCCCAGTTACGGTACTTC.

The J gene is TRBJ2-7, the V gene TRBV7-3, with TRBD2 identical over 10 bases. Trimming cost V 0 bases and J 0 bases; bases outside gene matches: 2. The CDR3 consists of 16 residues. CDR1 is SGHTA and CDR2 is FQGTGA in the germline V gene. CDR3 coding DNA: TGTGCCAGCAGCTTAACGGCTAGCGGGGGCTCCTACGAGCAGTACTTC. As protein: CASSLTASGGSYEQYF.

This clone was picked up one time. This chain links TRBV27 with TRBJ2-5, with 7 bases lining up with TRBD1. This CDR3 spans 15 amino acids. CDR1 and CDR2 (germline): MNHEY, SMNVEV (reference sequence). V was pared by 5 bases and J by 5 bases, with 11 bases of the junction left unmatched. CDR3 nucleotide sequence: TGTGCCAGCAGTCTATGGATGGGACAGTTGGAGACCCAGTACTTC. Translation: CASSLWMGQLETQYF.

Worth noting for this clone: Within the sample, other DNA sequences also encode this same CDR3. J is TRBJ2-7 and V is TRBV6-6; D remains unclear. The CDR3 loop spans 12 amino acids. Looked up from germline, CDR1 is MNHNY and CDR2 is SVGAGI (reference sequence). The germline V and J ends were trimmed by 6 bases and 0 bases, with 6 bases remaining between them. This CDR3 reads CASSPGSYEQYF. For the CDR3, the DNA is TGTGCCAGCAGCCCGGGCTCCTACGAGCAGTACTTC.

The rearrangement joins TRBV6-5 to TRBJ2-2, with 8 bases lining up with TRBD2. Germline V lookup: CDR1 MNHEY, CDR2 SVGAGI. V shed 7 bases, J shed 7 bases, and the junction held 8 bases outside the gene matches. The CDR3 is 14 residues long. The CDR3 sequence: CASTSSGSVGELFF. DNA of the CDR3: TGTGCCAGCACCTCGAGCGGGAGCGTCGGGGAGCTGTTTTTT.

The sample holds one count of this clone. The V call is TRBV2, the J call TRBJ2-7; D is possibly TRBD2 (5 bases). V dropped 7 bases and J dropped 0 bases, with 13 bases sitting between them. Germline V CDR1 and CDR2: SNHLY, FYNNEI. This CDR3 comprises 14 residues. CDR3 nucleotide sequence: TGTGCCAGCACTCGGACTCCCGCCTCCTACGAGCAGTACTTC. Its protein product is CASTRTPASYEQYF.